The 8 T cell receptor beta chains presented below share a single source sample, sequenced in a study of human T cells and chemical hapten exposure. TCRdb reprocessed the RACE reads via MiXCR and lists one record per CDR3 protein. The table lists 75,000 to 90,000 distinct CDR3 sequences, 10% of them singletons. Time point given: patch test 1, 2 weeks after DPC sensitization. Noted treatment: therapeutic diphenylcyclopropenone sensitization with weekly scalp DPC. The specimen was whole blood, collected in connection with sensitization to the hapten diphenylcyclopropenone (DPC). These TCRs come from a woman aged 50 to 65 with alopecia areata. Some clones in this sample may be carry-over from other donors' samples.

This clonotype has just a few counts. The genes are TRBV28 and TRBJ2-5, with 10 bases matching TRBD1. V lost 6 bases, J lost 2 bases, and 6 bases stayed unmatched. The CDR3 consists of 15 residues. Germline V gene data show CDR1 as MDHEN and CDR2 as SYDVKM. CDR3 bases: TGTGCCAGCAGAAAGGACAGGGGGGGACAAGAGACCCAGTACTTC. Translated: CASRKDRGGQETQYF.

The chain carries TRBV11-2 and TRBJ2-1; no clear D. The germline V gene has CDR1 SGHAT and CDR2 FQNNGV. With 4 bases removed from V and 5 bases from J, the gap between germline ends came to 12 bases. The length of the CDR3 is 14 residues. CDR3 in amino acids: CASSSSKGHNEQFF. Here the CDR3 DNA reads TGTGCCAGCAGCTCCTCTAAAGGCCACAATGAGCAGTTCTTC.

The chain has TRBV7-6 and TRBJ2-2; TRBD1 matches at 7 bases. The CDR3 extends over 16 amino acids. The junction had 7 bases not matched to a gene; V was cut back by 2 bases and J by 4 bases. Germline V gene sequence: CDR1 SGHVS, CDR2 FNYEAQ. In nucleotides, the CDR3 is TGTGCCAGCAGCTTACTAAGACAGGGAACCACCGGGGAGCTGTTTTTT. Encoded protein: CASSLLRQGTTGELFF. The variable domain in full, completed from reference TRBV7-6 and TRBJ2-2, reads GAGVSQSPRYKVTKRGQDVALRCDPISGHVSLYWYRQALGQGPEFLTYFNYEAQQDKSGLPNDRFSAERPEGSISTLTIQRTEQRDSAMYRCASSLLRQGTTGELFFGEGSRLTVL.

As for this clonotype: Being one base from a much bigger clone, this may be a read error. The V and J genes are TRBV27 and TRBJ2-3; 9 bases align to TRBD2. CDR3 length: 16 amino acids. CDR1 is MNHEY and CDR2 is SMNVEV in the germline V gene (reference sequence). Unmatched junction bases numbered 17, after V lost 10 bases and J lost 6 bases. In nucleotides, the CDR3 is TGTGCCAACAGCGCCCAGGAGGCGGGAGGGTCCGATACGCAGTATTTT. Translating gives CANSAQEAGGSDTQYF.

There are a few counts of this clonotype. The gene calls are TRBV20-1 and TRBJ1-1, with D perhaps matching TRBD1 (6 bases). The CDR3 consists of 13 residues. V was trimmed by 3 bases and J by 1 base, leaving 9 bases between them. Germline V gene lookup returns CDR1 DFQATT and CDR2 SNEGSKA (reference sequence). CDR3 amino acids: CSARTGANTEAFF. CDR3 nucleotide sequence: TGCAGTGCTAGGACAGGAGCGAACACTGAAGCTTTCTTT.

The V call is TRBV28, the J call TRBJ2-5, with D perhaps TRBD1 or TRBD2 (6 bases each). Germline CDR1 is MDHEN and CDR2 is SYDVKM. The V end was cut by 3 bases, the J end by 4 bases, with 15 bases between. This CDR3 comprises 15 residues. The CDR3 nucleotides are TGTGCCAGCAGTTTGGGGGGCGCGATTCGAGAGACCCAGTACTTC. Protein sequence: CASSLGGAIRETQYF.

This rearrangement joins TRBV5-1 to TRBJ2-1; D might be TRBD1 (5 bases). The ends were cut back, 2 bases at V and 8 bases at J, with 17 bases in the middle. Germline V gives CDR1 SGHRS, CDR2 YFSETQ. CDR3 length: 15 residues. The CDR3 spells CASSLKEIRGDEQFF. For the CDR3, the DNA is TGCGCCAGCAGCTTAAAAGAGATAAGGGGCGATGAGCAGTTCTTC.

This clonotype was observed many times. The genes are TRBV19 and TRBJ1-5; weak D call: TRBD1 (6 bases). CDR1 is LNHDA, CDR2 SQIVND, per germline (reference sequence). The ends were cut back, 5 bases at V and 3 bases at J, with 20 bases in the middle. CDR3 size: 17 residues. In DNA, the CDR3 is TGTGCCAGTAGTTCTCGCCTGACAGGAGGGTCCAATCAGCCCCAGCATTTT. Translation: CASSSRLTGGSNQPQHF.